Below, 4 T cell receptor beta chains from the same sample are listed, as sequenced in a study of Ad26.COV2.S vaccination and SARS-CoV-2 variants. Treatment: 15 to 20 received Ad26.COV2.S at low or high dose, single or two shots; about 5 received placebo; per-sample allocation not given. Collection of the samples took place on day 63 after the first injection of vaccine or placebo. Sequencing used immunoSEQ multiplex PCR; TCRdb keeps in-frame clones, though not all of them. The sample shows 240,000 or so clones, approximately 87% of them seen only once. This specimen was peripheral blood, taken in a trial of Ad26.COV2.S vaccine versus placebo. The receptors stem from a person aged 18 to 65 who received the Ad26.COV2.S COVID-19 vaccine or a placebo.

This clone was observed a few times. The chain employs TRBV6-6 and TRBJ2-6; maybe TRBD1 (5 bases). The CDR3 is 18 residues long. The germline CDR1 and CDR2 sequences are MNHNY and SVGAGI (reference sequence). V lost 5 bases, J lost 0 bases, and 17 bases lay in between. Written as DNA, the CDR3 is TGTGCCAGCAGTCAAACTCAGGGTAGCCTCTCTGGGGCCAACGTCCTGACTTTC. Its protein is CASSQTQGSLSGANVLTF.

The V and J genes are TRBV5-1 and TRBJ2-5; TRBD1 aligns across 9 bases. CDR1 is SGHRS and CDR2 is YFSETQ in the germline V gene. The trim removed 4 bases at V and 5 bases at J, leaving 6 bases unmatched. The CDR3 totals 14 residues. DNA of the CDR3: TGCGCCAGCAGCCAGGACAGGGGATGGGAGACCCAGTACTTC. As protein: CASSQDRGWETQYF.

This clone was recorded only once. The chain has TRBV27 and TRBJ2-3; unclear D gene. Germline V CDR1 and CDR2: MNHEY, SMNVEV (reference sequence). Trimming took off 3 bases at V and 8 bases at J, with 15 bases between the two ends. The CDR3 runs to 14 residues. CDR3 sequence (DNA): TGTGCCAGCAGTTTCGGCGGATCGACGCCTACGCAGTATTTT. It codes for CASSFGGSTPTQYF.

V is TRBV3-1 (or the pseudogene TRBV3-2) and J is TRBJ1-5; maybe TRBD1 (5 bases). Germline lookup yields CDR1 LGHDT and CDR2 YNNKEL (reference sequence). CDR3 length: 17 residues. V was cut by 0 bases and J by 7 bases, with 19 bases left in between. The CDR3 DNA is TGTGCCAGCAGCCAAGAAAGGGGCGGGGGATACAACCAGCCCCAGCATTTT. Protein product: CASSQERGGGYNQPQHF.